This note documents a single T cell receptor (beta chain) sequence. Its matching antigen is unknown. MiXCR was run by TCRdb on the reads, yielding one entry per CDR3 protein. The sample yields approximately 600,000 distinct CDR3 sequences, around two fifths seen once. This CDR3 is built from 14 residues. The germline V and J ends were trimmed by 8 bases and 1 base, with 14 bases remaining between them. Germline-derived CDR1 and CDR2 are LNHDA and SQIVND (reference sequence). The source of the sample is a study of T cell repertoires in cytomegalovirus infection. The wider study: A matching HLA type, together with CMV infection, was signaled by public TCR beta signatures.

Study findings and constraints: What dominated the ex vivo response were HLA-C-restricted CMV-specific TCR beta clonotypes.

The starting material was cultured PBMCs, obtained from culture after CMV antigen stimulation. This sequence was found in a human donor in good health (CMV status not recorded). Some clones in this sample may be carry-over from other donors' samples. This sequence joins TRBV19 and TRBJ1-1, with D unclear. For the CDR3, the DNA is TGTGCCAGTTCCGGATGGGATGCGAACACTGAAGCTTTCTTT. Residues: CASSGWDANTEAFF.